The 20 T cell receptor beta chains below all came from one sample that was sequenced in a study of T cells in localized non-small cell lung cancer. Measured with immunoSEQ multiplex PCR; TCRdb has only the in-frame clones, and not every one. The sample holds some 2,000 clones, roughly 24% seen once. Sample: lung tumor tissue, taken before any cancer treatment. Receptors originate from a woman aged 35 to 70 with stage II lung adenocarcinoma.

This clone was picked up a small number of times. Here the CDR3 reads CASSLVAAPGGANEKLFF. DNA for the CDR3: TGCGCCAGCAGCCTCGTAGCCGCCCCGGGGGGAGCGAATGAAAAACTGTTTTTT. This chain connects TRBV1 to TRBJ1-4. TRBV1 is assigned pseudogene status. The CDR3 covers 18 residues.

The sample holds a few counts of this clone. The V gene is TRBV6-8, the J gene TRBJ1-5; the match to TRBD1 covers 7 bases. CDR3 length: 16 residues. Germline V gives CDR1 MNHGY, CDR2 SAAAGT. V was clipped by 2 bases and J by 6 bases; unmatched bases: 10. In DNA, the CDR3 is TGTGCCAGCAGTTACACCTCAGGGGGAGAGGGTCAGCCCCAGCATTTT. Protein sequence: CASSYTSGGEGQPQHF.

This clone was detected only a few times. CDR3 nucleotide sequence: TGTGCCAGTAGATCCCGGCTTAACGCCGGGGAGCTGTTTTTT. This encodes CASRSRLNAGELFF. The chain joins TRBV19 to TRBJ2-2; D unresolved. Trimming cost V 6 bases and J 6 bases, with 14 bases left between them. The CDR3 runs to 14 residues. The germline CDR1 and CDR2 sequences are LNHDA and SQIVND (reference sequence).

This chain joins TRBV11-3 and TRBJ1-5; the D gene is possibly TRBD1 (6 bases). The CDR3 runs 14 residues. V was pared by 5 bases and J by 5 bases, with 13 bases between. CDR1 and CDR2 (germline): SGHNT, YENEEA. Here the CDR3 DNA reads TGTGCCAGCAGCCCCACGGGGGCCGATCAGCCCCAGCATTTT. Its translation is CASSPTGADQPQHF.

This clone was detected a few times. J is TRBJ2-1 and V is TRBV18; D unresolved. CDR3 length equals 13 residues. CDR1 and CDR2 (germline): KGHSH, LQKENI. Trimming stripped 2 bases from V and 10 bases from J, with 12 bases between. Here the CDR3 reads CASSPRGGDEQFF. CDR3 DNA sequence: TGTGCCAGCTCACCAAGAGGCGGAGACGAGCAGTTCTTC.

J is TRBJ2-5 and V is TRBV29-1; 10 nucleotides match TRBD1. The germline V gene encodes CDR1 SQVTM and CDR2 ANQGSEA. With 7 bases clipped from V and 4 bases from J, the junction kept 6 bases outside the gene matches. This CDR3 region has 13 residues. In DNA, the CDR3 is TGCAGCGACCGGGACAGGGGATCAGAGACCCAGTACTTC. Protein sequence: CSDRDRGSETQYF.

This clone is medium-sized in the sample. The chain is built from TRBV14 and TRBJ1-2, with a possible D match to TRBD1 (5 bases). Trimming removed 4 bases from V and 2 bases from J, with 8 bases in between. Germline-derived CDR1 and CDR2 are SGHDN and FVKESK. The CDR3 runs to 13 residues. The CDR3 nucleotides read TGTGCCAGCAGCCCGACAGAAAACTATGGCTACACCTTC. Translated, it gives CASSPTENYGYTF.

The V call is TRBV19, the J call TRBJ2-5; 10 bases match TRBD2. This CDR3 is built from 18 residues. Germline V gene lookup returns CDR1 LNHDA and CDR2 SQIVND (reference sequence). Trimming cost V 0 bases and J 9 bases; bases outside gene matches: 16. Here the CDR3 DNA reads TGTGCCAGTAGTATAGATGGACTTTCGGGGACTAGCGACCAGGCCCAGTACTTC. Its translation: CASSIDGLSGTSDQAQYF.

This clone is labeled large (0.1 to 1%). V and J are TRBV4-1 and TRBJ2-5, with D maybe TRBD2 (5 bases). Germline V gene data show CDR1 as MGHRA and CDR2 as YSYEKL. V gave up 0 bases and J gave up 4 bases, with 12 bases separating them. This CDR3 is 15 amino acids long. The CDR3 region has the DNA TGCGCCAGCAGCCAAGAATCTAGCAGGTCAGAGACCCAGTACTTC. Translating gives CASSQESSRSETQYF.

The rearrangement links TRBV9 to TRBJ2-5; 10 bases are shared with TRBD2. This CDR3 comprises 16 residues. The germline V gene encodes CDR1 SGDLS and CDR2 YYNGEE. J was trimmed by 1 base and V by 0 bases; bases with no gene match: 3. CDR3 protein: CASSVAPSGSQETQYF. The CDR3 DNA is TGTGCCAGCAGCGTAGCCCCTAGCGGGAGCCAAGAGACCCAGTACTTC.

This clone rates as medium-sized (0.01 to 0.1%). The chain carries TRBV11-3 and TRBJ2-6; 7 nucleotides match TRBD1. Per the germline V gene, CDR1 is SGHNT and CDR2 is YENEEA. With V trimmed by 4 bases and J by 0 bases, 6 bases remained unmatched. The CDR3 runs to 17 residues. CDR3 residues: CASSYTRDSSGANVLTF. The CDR3 bases are TGTGCCAGCAGCTATACCCGGGACAGCTCTGGGGCCAACGTCCTGACTTTC. Full variable domain (outside the CDR3, taken from reference TRBV11-3 and TRBJ2-6): EAGVVQSPRYKIIEKKQPVAFWCNPISGHNTLYWYLQNLGQGPELLIRYENEEAVDDSQLPKDRFSAERLKGVDSTLKIQPAELGDSAVYLCASSYTRDSSGANVLTFGAGSRLTVL.

The count of this clone is one. CDR3 sequence reads: CASSGTGGAYEKLFF. The DNA of the CDR3 is TGCGCCAGCAGCGGTACAGGGGGCGCTTACGAAAAACTGTTTTTT. The gene calls are TRBV5-1 and TRBJ1-4; 9 nucleotides match TRBD1. CDR1 SGHRS and CDR2 YFSETQ come from the germline V gene. Trimming removed 4 bases from V and 8 bases from J; junction bases left unmatched: 9. This CDR3 has 15 amino acids.

V is TRBV5-1 and J is TRBJ2-3; a weak D match, TRBD2 (6 bases). V lost 5 bases and J lost 4, with 20 bases in between. Germline-derived CDR1 and CDR2 are SGHRS and YFSETQ. The length of the CDR3 is 16 residues. CDR3 in amino acids: CASSNTGAPGADTQYF. CDR3 sequence (DNA): TGCGCCAGCAGTAATACGGGAGCTCCAGGCGCAGATACGCAGTATTTT.

This chain uses TRBV18 with TRBJ2-5, with 11 positions matching TRBD2. The J segment lost 5 bases and the V segment lost 1 base, leaving 6 bases of the junction unmatched. This CDR3 spans 16 amino acids. CDR1 KGHSH and CDR2 LQKENI come from the germline V gene. CDR3 sequence: CASSPLAGGTRETQYF. The CDR3 coding sequence is TGTGCCAGCTCACCACTAGCGGGAGGGACTCGCGAGACCCAGTACTTC. Full variable domain (remainder filled in from reference TRBV18 and TRBJ2-5): NAGVMQNPRHLVRRRGQEARLRCSPMKGHSHVYWYRQLPEEGLKFMVYLQKENIIDESGMPKERFSAEFPKEGPSILRIQQVVRGDSAAYFCASSPLAGGTRETQYFGPGTRLLVL.

This chain joins TRBV23-1 and TRBJ2-3; maybe TRBD1 (7 bases). TRBV23-1 is given ORF status, its function remaining uncertain. Trimming shortened V by 6 bases and J by 0 bases, and 25 bases separated the two germline ends. The CDR3 has 19 residues. CDR3 sequence reads: CASSQDWPGGMASTDTQYF. CDR3 coding DNA: TGCGCCAGCAGCCAAGATTGGCCAGGGGGGATGGCTAGCACAGATACGCAGTATTTT.

The chain uses TRBV5-1 and TRBJ1-1; D might be TRBD1 (5 bases). Trimming removed 0 bases at V and 3 bases at J, with 12 bases between. The length of the CDR3 is 15 residues. From germline, CDR1 is SGHRS and CDR2 YFSETQ. The CDR3 loop reads CASSLVIGADTEAFF. The CDR3 nucleotides read TGCGCCAGCAGCTTGGTAATTGGGGCAGACACTGAAGCTTTCTTT.

Only a few counts were recorded for this clone. This sequence joins TRBV9 and TRBJ1-1; D call uncertain. V lost 5 bases, J lost 0 bases, and 11 bases lay in between. The CDR3 totals 14 residues. Germline loops: CDR1 SGDLS, CDR2 YYNGEE. CDR3 in DNA: TGTGCCAGCAGTGTCCAAAGCATGAACACTGAAGCTTTCTTT. Translation gives CASSVQSMNTEAFF.

A few counts support this clone. This chain connects TRBV30 to TRBJ1-1, with D possibly TRBD1 on 6 matching bases. CDR1 is GTSNPN, CDR2 SVGIG, per germline (reference sequence). Trimming took off 3 bases at V and 3 bases at J, with 14 bases between the two ends. This CDR3 comprises 14 residues. CDR3 protein: CAWSPPTGHTEAFF. CDR3 in DNA: TGTGCCTGGAGCCCCCCGACAGGTCACACTGAAGCTTTCTTT.

This clone was seen a handful of times. CDR3 protein: CASSRPGQTTTGELFF. CDR3 DNA: TGTGCCAGCAGCCGACCGGGACAGACAACCACCGGGGAGCTGTTTTTT. The V call is TRBV11-3, the J call TRBJ2-2; 7 nucleotides line up with TRBD1. CDR1 is SGHNT, CDR2 YENEEA, per germline. Trimming at V came to 5 bases and at J to 4 bases, leaving 10 bases not matched to a gene. This CDR3 spans 16 amino acids.

This clone is labeled as medium-sized (0.01 to 0.1%). The rearrangement links TRBV6-8 to TRBJ1-2; D is unclear. The CDR3 sequence is 14 residues long. Germline-derived CDR1 and CDR2 are MNHGY and SAAAGT. Trimming took off 6 bases at V and 8 bases at J, with 19 bases between the two ends. For the CDR3, the DNA is TGTGCCAGCAGCCCCTTAGCGGTAGGAGCCGGCTACACCTTC. Translating gives CASSPLAVGAGYTF.